A single sample gave rise to the 18 T cell receptor beta chains below, sequenced in a study of blood T cell repertoires in COVID-19. TCRdb's copy holds only in-frame clones and misses some; the assay was immunoSEQ multiplex PCR. The profile shows more than 300,000 clones, roughly 90% of them singletons. Sequenced material: peripheral blood. All receptors derive from a woman aged 40 to 50 with COVID-19, enrolled during active disease.

The chain is built from TRBV7-9 and TRBJ2-5; 10 positions match TRBD2. This CDR3 spans 16 amino acids. CDR1 is SEHNR, CDR2 FQNEAQ, per germline (reference sequence). J was trimmed by 3 bases and V by 2 bases; bases with no gene match: 6. The DNA for the CDR3 is TGTGCCAGCAGCTTACTGTCTAGCGGGGGCAAAGAGACCCAGTACTTC. Its translation: CASSLLSSGGKETQYF.

The J gene is TRBJ1-2, the V gene TRBV7-2; 10 bases map to TRBD1. The germline V gene encodes CDR1 SGHTA and CDR2 FQGNSA. The CDR3 is 15 residues long. The V gene end was trimmed by 3 bases and the J gene end by 7 bases; junction bases not matched to a gene: 8. Here the CDR3 reads CASSFQTGGAGGYTF. In DNA form, the CDR3 reads TGTGCCAGCAGCTTCCAGACAGGGGGCGCCGGTGGCTACACCTTC.

The chain combines TRBV5-1 with TRBJ2-5; possibly TRBD2 for D (6 bases). CDR3 length: 15 amino acids. V lost 3 bases, J lost 5 bases, and 17 bases lay in between. Germline V gene sequence: CDR1 SGHRS, CDR2 YFSETQ. The CDR3 DNA is TGCGCCAGCAGCTCGAGGCCACTGGAGGGGGAGACCCAGTACTTC. This translates into CASSSRPLEGETQYF. Using reference TRBV5-1 and TRBJ2-5 for the parts outside the CDR3, the full variable domain is KAGVTQTPRYLIKTRGQQVTLSCSPISGHRSVSWYQQTPGQGLQFLFEYFSETQRNKGNFPGRFSGRQFSNSRSEMNVSTLELGDSALYLCASSSRPLEGETQYFGPGTRLLVL.

The genes are TRBV4-2 and TRBJ1-1, with TRBD1 identical over 10 bases. The junction had 11 bases not matched to a gene; V was cut back by 0 bases and J by 10 bases. Looked up from germline, CDR1 is LGHNA and CDR2 is YNFKEQ. The length of the CDR3 is 16 residues. The CDR3 loop reads CASSQEAGQGRGVAFF. CDR3 coding DNA: TGTGCCAGCAGCCAAGAAGCGGGACAGGGGCGGGGTGTAGCTTTCTTT.

This sequence joins TRBV28 and TRBJ1-5; 8 bases line up with TRBD1. V trimming: 2 bases; J trimming: 4 bases; junction bases outside the gene matches: 4. The CDR3 extends over 15 amino acids. Per germline, CDR1 MDHEN and CDR2 SYDVKM. This CDR3 is CASSLRQGANQPQHF. The CDR3 DNA reads as TGTGCCAGCAGTTTAAGGCAGGGGGCGAATCAGCCCCAGCATTTT.

This sequence joins TRBV28 and TRBJ2-1, with D unclear. The CDR3 totals 14 residues. Germline V lookup: CDR1 MDHEN, CDR2 SYDVKM. The V gene lost 7 bases and the J gene lost 0 bases, with 10 bases spanning the gap. The CDR3 loop is CASKSTSSYNEQFF. The DNA for the CDR3 is TGTGCCAGCAAAAGTACGAGCTCCTACAATGAGCAGTTCTTC. The whole variable domain, remainder taken from reference TRBV28 and TRBJ2-1, is DVKVTQSSRYLVKRTGEKVFLECVQDMDHENMFWYRQDPGLGLRLIYFSYDVKMKEKGDIPEGYSVSREKKERFSLILESASTNQTSMYLCASKSTSSYNEQFFGPGTRLTVL.

This clone was detected only a few times. The J gene is TRBJ2-5, the V gene TRBV5-4; TRBD1 aligns across 8 bases. Germline CDR1 reads SGHNT; CDR2 reads YYREEE (reference sequence). CDR3 length equals 14 residues. After removal of 2 bases from V and 5 bases from J, the junction contained 5 bases not matched to a gene. The CDR3, as DNA: TGTGCCAGCAGCTTCCAGGGGGCAGCCGAGACCCAGTACTTC. It translates to CASSFQGAAETQYF.

With respect to this clone: One junction end does not reproduce the germline sequence, and a read error may be involved. This rearrangement joins TRBV28 to TRBJ2-7; TRBD2 is a possible D gene (6 bases). There are 12 residues in the CDR3. Germline V gene data show CDR1 as MDHEN and CDR2 as SYDVKM. CDR3 loop: CASSGDSYGQYF. The CDR3 nucleotides read TGTGCCAGCAGTGGGGACTCCTACGGGCAGTACTTC.

J is TRBJ2-5 and V is TRBV6-1, with TRBD2 identical over 7 bases. From germline, CDR1 is MNHNS and CDR2 SASEGT. CDR3 length equals 16 residues. The V and J ends lost 4 bases and 5 bases, in that order; junction bases with no gene match: 13. The CDR3, as DNA: TGTGCCAGCAGTGCCCAAGCCCGGGGGGATGGGGAGACCCAGTACTTC. This codes for CASSAQARGDGETQYF.

This chain joins TRBV5-4 and TRBJ2-7; 12 positions agree with TRBD1. Germline CDR1 and CDR2: SGHNT and YYREEE (reference sequence). Trimming at V came to 4 bases and at J to 6 bases, leaving 8 bases not matched to a gene. The CDR3 runs 15 residues. The CDR3 here is CASSVPGQGAIEQYF. CDR3 DNA: TGTGCCAGCAGCGTACCGGGACAGGGGGCCATCGAGCAGTACTTC.

V is TRBV2 and J is TRBJ1-1; unclear D gene. The CDR3 consists of 11 residues. Trimming stripped 10 bases from V and 4 bases from J, with 10 bases between. Germline values: CDR1 SNHLY, CDR2 FYNNEI. CDR3 DNA: TGTGCCACTGGAGTTGGCACTGAAGCTTTCTTT. As protein: CATGVGTEAFF.

This chain joins TRBV5-6 and TRBJ2-1, with 10 nucleotides matching TRBD1. From germline, CDR1 is SGHDT and CDR2 YYEEEE. The CDR3 sequence is 15 residues long. The V and J ends lost 0 bases and 4 bases, in that order; junction bases with no gene match: 1. CDR3 in amino acids: CASSLGQGAYNEQFF. The CDR3 DNA sequence: TGTGCCAGCAGCTTGGGACAGGGGGCTTACAATGAGCAGTTCTTC.

The rearrangement uses TRBV5-1 and TRBJ1-2; 12 nucleotides match TRBD1. The length of the CDR3 is 14 residues. Germline V gene lookup returns CDR1 SGHRS and CDR2 YFSETQ. The J segment lost 7 bases and the V segment lost 4 bases, leaving 5 bases of the junction unmatched. The CDR3: CASSGTGGEGGYTF. The CDR3 nucleotides read TGCGCCAGCAGCGGGACAGGGGGCGAGGGTGGCTACACCTTC. Together with reference TRBV5-1 and TRBJ1-2, the CDR3 gives the full variable domain: KAGVTQTPRYLIKTRGQQVTLSCSPISGHRSVSWYQQTPGQGLQFLFEYFSETQRNKGNFPGRFSGRQFSNSRSEMNVSTLELGDSALYLCASSGTGGEGGYTFGSGTRLTVV.

V gene TRBV5-1 combines with J gene TRBJ2-5, with D possibly matching TRBD1 (5 bases). Germline CDR1 and CDR2: SGHRS and YFSETQ. This CDR3 spans 14 amino acids. The ends were cut back, 0 bases at V and 3 bases at J, with 9 bases in the middle. Here the CDR3 reads CASSLALQEETQYF. The DNA of the CDR3 is TGCGCCAGCAGCTTGGCCCTACAGGAAGAGACCCAGTACTTC.

Turning to this clone: Other DNA sequences in the same sample also yield this CDR3. The gene calls are TRBV2 and TRBJ1-3; D is possibly TRBD1 (6 bases). CDR1 is SNHLY, CDR2 FYNNEI, per germline. Deletions cut 3 bases from V and 0 bases from J, with 9 bases between. There are 15 residues in the CDR3. CDR3 nucleotides: TGTGCCAGCAGTGAGAGGACAGTCTCTGGAAACACCATATATTTT. Protein: CASSERTVSGNTIYF.

The chain has TRBV10-3 and TRBJ1-4; the D is unclear. The germline CDR1 and CDR2 sequences are ENHRY and SYGVKD. The V end was cut by 0 bases, the J end by 8 bases, with 10 bases between. CDR3 length: 14 amino acids. The CDR3 coding sequence is TGTGCCATCAGTGAGTCGTCGGGGAGGGAAAAACTGTTTTTT. Its translation: CAISESSGREKLFF.

The V call is TRBV25-1, the J call TRBJ2-2; TRBD1 matches at 10 bases. Germline lookup yields CDR1 MGHDK and CDR2 SYGVNS. This CDR3 is 16 amino acids long. Trimming at V came to 2 bases and at J to 3 bases, leaving 3 bases not matched to a gene. The CDR3 DNA is TGTGCCAGCAGTGAAGGGACAGGGGCCTACACCGGGGAGCTGTTTTTT. Its translation: CASSEGTGAYTGELFF.

V usage is TRBV28 and J usage is TRBJ1-2, with D possibly being TRBD1 (6 bases). Germline CDR1 MDHEN, CDR2 SYDVKM. The CDR3 has 14 residues. V gave up 4 bases and J gave up 8 bases, with 17 bases separating them. The CDR3 is CASSYRPKRGGYTF. CDR3 DNA sequence: TGTGCCAGCAGTTACCGTCCAAAGAGGGGGGGCTACACCTTC.